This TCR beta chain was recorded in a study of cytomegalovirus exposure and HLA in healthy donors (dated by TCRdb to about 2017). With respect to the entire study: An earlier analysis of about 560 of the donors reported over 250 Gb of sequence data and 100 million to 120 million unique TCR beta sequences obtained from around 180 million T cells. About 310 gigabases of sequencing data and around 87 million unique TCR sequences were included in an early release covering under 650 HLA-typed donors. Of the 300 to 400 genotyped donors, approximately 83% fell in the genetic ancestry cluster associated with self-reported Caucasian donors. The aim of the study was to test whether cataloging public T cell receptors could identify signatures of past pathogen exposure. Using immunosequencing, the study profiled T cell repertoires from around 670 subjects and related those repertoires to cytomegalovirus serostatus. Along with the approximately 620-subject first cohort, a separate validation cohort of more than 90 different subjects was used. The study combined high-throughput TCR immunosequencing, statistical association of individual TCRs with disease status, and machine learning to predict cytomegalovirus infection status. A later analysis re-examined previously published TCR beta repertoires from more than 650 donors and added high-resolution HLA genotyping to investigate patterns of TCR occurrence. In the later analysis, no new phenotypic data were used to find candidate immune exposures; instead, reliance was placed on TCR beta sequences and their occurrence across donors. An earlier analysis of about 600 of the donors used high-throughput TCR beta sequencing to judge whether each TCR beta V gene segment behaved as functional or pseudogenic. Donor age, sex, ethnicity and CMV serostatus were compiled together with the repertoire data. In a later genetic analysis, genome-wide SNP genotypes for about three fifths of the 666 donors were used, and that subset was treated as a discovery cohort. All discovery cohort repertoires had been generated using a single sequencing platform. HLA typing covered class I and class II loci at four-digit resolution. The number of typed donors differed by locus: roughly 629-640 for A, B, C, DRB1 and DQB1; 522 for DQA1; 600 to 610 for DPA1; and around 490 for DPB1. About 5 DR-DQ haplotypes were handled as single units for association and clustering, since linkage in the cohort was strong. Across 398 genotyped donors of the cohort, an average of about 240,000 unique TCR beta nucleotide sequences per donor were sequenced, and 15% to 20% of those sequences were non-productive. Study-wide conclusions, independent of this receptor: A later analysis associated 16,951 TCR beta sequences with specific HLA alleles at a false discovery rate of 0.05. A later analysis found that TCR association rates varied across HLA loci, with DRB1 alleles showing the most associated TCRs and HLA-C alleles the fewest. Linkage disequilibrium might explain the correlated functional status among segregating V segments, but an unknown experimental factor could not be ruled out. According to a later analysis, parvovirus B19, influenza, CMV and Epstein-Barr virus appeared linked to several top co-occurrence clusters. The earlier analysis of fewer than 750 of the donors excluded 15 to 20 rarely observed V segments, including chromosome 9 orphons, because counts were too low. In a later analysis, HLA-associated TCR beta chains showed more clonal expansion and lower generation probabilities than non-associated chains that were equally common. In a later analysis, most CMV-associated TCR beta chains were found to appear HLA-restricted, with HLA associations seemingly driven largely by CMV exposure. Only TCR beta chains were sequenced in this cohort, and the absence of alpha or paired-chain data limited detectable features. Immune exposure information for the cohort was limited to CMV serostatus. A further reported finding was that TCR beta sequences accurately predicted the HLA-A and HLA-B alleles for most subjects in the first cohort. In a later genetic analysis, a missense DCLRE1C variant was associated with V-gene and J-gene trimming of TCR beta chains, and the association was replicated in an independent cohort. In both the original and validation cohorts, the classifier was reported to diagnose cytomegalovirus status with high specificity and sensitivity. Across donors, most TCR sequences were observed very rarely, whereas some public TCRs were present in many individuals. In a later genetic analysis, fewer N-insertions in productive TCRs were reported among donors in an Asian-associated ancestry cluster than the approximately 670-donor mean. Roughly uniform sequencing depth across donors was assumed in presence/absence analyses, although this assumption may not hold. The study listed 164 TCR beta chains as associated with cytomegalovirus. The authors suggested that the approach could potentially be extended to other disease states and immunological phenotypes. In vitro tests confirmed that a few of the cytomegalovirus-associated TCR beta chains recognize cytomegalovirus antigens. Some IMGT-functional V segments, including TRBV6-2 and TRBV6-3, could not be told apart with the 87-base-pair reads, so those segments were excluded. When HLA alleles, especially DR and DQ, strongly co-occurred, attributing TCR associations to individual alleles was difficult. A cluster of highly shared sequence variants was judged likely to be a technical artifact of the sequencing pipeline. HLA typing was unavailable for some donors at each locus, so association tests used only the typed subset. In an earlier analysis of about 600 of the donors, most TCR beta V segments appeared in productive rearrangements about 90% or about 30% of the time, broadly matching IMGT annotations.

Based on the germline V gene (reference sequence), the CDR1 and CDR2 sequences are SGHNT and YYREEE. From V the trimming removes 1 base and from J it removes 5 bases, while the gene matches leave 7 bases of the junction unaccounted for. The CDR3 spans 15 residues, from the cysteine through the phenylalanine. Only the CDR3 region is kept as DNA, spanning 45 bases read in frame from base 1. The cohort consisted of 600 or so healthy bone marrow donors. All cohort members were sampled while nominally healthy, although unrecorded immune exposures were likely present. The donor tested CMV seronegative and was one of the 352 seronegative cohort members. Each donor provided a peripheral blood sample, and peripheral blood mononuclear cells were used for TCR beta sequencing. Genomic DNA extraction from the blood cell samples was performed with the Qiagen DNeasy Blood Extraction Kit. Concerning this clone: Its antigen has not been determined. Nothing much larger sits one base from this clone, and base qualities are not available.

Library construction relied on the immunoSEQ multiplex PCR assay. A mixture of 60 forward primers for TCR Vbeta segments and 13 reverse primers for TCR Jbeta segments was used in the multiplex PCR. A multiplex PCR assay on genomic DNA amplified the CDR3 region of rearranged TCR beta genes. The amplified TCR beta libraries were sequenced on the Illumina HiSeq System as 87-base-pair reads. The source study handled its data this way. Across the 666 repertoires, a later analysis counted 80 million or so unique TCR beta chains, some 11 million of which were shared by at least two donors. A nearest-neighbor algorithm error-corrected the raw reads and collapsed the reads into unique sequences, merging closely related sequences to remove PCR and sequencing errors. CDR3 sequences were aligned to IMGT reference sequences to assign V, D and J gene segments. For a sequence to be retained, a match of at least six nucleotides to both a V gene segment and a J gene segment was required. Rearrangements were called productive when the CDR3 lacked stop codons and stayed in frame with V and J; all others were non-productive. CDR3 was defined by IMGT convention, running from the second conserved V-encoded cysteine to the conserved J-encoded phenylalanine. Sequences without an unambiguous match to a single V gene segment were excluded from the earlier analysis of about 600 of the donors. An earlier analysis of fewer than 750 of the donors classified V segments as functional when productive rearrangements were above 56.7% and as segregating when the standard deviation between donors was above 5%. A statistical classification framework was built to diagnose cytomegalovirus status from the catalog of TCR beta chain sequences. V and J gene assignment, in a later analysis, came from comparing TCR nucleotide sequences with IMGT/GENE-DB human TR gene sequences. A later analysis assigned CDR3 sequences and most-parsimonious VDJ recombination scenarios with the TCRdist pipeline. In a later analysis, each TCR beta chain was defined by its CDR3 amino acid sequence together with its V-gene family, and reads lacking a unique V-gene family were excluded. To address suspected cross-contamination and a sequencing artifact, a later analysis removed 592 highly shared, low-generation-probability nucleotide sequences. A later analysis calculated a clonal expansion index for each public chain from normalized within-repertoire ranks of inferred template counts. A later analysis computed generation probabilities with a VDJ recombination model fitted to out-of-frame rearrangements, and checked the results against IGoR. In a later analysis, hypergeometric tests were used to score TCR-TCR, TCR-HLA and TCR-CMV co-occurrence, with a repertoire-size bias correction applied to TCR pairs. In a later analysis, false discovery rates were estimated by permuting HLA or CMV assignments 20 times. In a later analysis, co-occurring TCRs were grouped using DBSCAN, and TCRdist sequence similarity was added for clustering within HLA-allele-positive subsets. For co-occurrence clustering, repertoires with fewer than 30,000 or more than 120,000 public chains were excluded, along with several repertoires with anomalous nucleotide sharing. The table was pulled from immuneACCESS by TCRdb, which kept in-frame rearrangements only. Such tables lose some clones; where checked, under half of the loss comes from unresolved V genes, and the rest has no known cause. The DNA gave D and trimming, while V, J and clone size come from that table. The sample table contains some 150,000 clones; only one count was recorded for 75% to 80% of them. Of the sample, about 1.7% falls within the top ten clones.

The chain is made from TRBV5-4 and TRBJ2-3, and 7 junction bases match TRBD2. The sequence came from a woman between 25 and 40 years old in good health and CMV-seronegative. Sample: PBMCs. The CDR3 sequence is CASSLTPGGRDTQYF. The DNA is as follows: TGTGCCAGCAGCTTGACCCCGGGGGGAAGAGATACGCAGTATTTT.